The 27 T cell receptor beta chains below all came from one sample that was sequenced in a study of regulatory T cells in long-lasting Graves disease. According to the study, TCR beta libraries were built with iRepertoire HTBI primers and CDR3-region Arm-PCR. TCRdb re-called the multiplex PCR reads with MiXCR, one entry per CDR3 protein. The profile shows some 470,000 distinct CDR3 sequences, around a fifth of them singletons. As to time point: persistent/refractory GD, antithyroid drugs over 5 years with positive TRAb. RNA extracted from PBMCs served as the sequencing template. This specimen consisted of peripheral blood mononuclear cells (PBMCs), obtained when the disease was refractory, from a patient treated with antithyroid drugs. Receptors were obtained from a female donor with Graves disease.

This chain joins TRBV11-2 and TRBJ1-4; unclear D gene. Trimming took off 6 bases at V and 5 bases at J, with 19 bases between the two ends. The CDR3 runs to 16 residues. Germline CDR1 SGHAT, CDR2 FQNNGV. In DNA, the CDR3 is TGTGCCAGCAGTGAATTTGGACGCCCACAAAATGAAAAACTGTTTTTT. This encodes CASSEFGRPQNEKLFF.

The rearrangement joins TRBV5-1 to TRBJ2-5; 9 bases map to TRBD1. J lost 5 bases, V lost 0 bases, and 11 bases had no gene match. The CDR3 is made up of 17 amino acids. CDR1 SGHRS and CDR2 YFSETQ come from the germline V gene. CDR3 DNA sequence: TGCGCCAGCAGCTTGGAATTCGCCGGGACAGGGTCGGAGACCCAGTACTTC. Its translation: CASSLEFAGTGSETQYF.

The chain links TRBV7-9 to TRBJ1-1; D is perhaps TRBD1 (5 bases). Germline CDR1 and CDR2: SEHNR and FQNEAQ (reference sequence). With 1 base removed from V and 10 bases from J, the gap between germline ends came to 10 bases. This CDR3 region has 12 residues. In DNA, the CDR3 is TGTGCCAGCAGCTTAGTGGGGGTAGGAGCTTTCTTT. It is translated as CASSLVGVGAFF.

The chain carries TRBV7-2 and TRBJ1-4, with TRBD1 as a possible D gene (6 bases). Germline V lookup: CDR1 SGHTA, CDR2 FQGNSA. The germline V and J ends were trimmed by 1 base and 3 bases, with 12 bases remaining between them. The CDR3 consists of 16 residues. CDR3 sequence: CASSLGGGPSNEKLFF. In DNA, the CDR3 is TGTGCCAGCAGCTTAGGAGGGGGACCCTCTAATGAAAAACTGTTTTTT.

This clonotype was found many times. The chain combines TRBV6-1 with TRBJ2-2; D not certain. V lost 6 bases and J 2 bases, leaving 16 bases between the germline ends. Germline V CDR1 and CDR2: MNHNS, SASEGT. The CDR3 consists of 16 residues. CDR3 region: CASSLFRILNTGELFF. The CDR3 bases are TGTGCCAGCAGCTTATTCCGGATCCTTAACACCGGGGAGCTGTTTTTT.

This clonotype was observed many times. The chain couples TRBV11-2 to TRBJ2-7, with a tentative D call TRBD1 (5 bases). Trimming took off 5 bases at V and 2 bases at J, with 13 bases between the two ends. The CDR3 consists of 14 residues. Germline V lookup: CDR1 SGHAT, CDR2 FQNNGV. CDR3 nucleotide sequence: TGTGCCAGCAGCCCGGACACGTCACCCTACGAGCAGTACTTC. It specifies CASSPDTSPYEQYF.

This clonotype was detected a few times. V usage is TRBV6-1 and J usage is TRBJ2-2; D is unclear. The V end was cut by 7 bases, the J end by 6 bases, with 15 bases between. CDR1 is MNHNS and CDR2 is SASEGT in the germline V gene. The length of the CDR3 is 14 residues. CDR3: CASMSDKVAGELFF. CDR3 bases: TGTGCCAGCATGTCAGATAAGGTCGCCGGGGAGCTGTTTTTT.

This clonotype has at least ten counts. The CDR3 coding sequence is TGTGCCAGCAGCCTCCTTAGCTCTGGAAACACCATATATTTT. Protein sequence: CASSLLSSGNTIYF. The rearrangement uses TRBV11-2 and TRBJ1-3; D remains unclear. Germline CDR1 and CDR2: SGHAT and FQNNGV. The CDR3 totals 14 residues. V lost 5 bases and J 0 bases, leaving 8 bases between the germline ends.

The genes are TRBV7-6 and TRBJ2-7; tentatively, D is TRBD2 (5 bases). V was trimmed by 1 base and J by 2 bases, leaving 12 bases between them. This CDR3 is 15 amino acids long. Germline CDR1 reads SGHVS; CDR2 reads FNYEAQ. The CDR3 DNA is TGTGCCAGCAGCTTAGGCCGAGGGTGGGCCTACGAGCAGTACTTC. Amino acids: CASSLGRGWAYEQYF.

This clonotype was seen ten or more times. The rearrangement uses TRBV5-1 and TRBJ2-2; 10 nucleotides match TRBD2. This CDR3 has 15 amino acids. Germline V CDR1 and CDR2: SGHRS, YFSETQ. Losses at the gene ends were 6 bases for V and 3 bases for J; bases not matched to a gene: 5. The CDR3 DNA is TGCGCCAGCACCCAGCTAGCGGGAGACACCGGGGAGCTGTTTTTT. Its protein product is CASTQLAGDTGELFF.

The chain has TRBV19 and TRBJ2-4; 7 bases match TRBD1. This CDR3 region has 14 residues. CDR1 and CDR2 from the germline V gene are LNHDA and SQIVND (reference sequence). The ends lost 9 bases at V and 7 bases at J; junction bases unmatched: 12. CDR3 amino acids: CASRHATGPNIQYF. The CDR3 bases are TGTGCCAGCCGCCACGCGACAGGGCCCAACATTCAGTACTTC.

This clonotype was observed at least ten times. CDR3 bases: TGCAGTGCTAAGGACAACACCGGGGAGCTGTTTTTT. Its protein is CSAKDNTGELFF. The V call is TRBV20-1, the J call TRBJ2-2; D uncertain. Germline-derived CDR1 and CDR2 are DFQATT and SNEGSKA (reference sequence). V gave up 4 bases and J gave up 2 bases, with 5 bases separating them. The length of the CDR3 is 12 residues.

As regards this clonotype: An end of the junction does not agree with germline; a read error may underlie this. The V and J genes are TRBV7-9 and TRBJ1-6, with 7 bases identical to TRBD1. The CDR3 runs 14 residues. The germline CDR1 and CDR2 sequences are SEHNR and FQNEAQ (reference sequence). The CDR3 region has the DNA TGTGCCAGCAGCCACGGACAGGAAAATTCATCCCTCCACTTT. Its protein is CASSHGQENSSLHF.

This clonotype was seen repeatedly, ten times or more. The chain couples TRBV10-3 to TRBJ2-5; TRBD1 is a possible D gene (5 bases). Trimming took off 3 bases at V and 5 bases at J, with 7 bases between the two ends. The V gene's germline CDR1 is ENHRY and CDR2 SYGVKD. The CDR3 loop spans 12 amino acids. CDR3 amino acids: CAISDQGETQYF. The CDR3 bases are TGTGCCATCAGTGACCAGGGCGAGACCCAGTACTTC.

This clonotype has a handful of counts. The CDR3 loop is CASSTKNRGLGYGYTF. The CDR3 nucleotides read TGTGCCAGCAGTACCAAAAACAGGGGCCTCGGCTATGGCTACACCTTC. The chain joins TRBV7-2 to TRBJ1-2, with 7 bases fitting TRBD1. Trimming removed 6 bases from V and 4 bases from J; junction bases left unmatched: 14. Germline CDR1 reads SGHTA; CDR2 reads FQGNSA. The CDR3 is made up of 16 amino acids.

This clonotype was seen only a few times. The rearrangement joins TRBV30 to TRBJ2-7, with TRBD2 as a possible D gene (6 bases). Deletions cut 1 base from V and 5 bases from J, with 9 bases between. From germline, CDR1 is GTSNPN and CDR2 SVGIG (reference sequence). The CDR3 runs 12 residues. Here the CDR3 reads CAWSGLVDEQYF. CDR3 bases: TGTGCCTGGAGTGGACTAGTCGACGAGCAGTACTTC.

The chain carries TRBV19 and TRBJ2-7; D is unresolved. From germline, CDR1 is LNHDA and CDR2 SQIVND (reference sequence). With 3 bases removed from V and 0 bases from J, the gap between germline ends came to 12 bases. The CDR3 covers 15 residues. The CDR3 here is CASSISTWGSYEQYF. The CDR3 nucleotides read TGTGCCAGTAGTATCTCTACGTGGGGCTCCTACGAGCAGTACTTC.

The table lists this clonotype with a few counts. The V gene is TRBV20-1, the J gene TRBJ2-7; D might be TRBD1 (5 bases). Per germline, CDR1 DFQATT and CDR2 SNEGSKA (reference sequence). The CDR3 contains 16 residues. Trimming removed 0 bases from V and 5 bases from J, with 20 bases in between. This CDR3 reads CSARDPDSFLWHEQYF. CDR3 nucleotides: TGCAGTGCTAGAGACCCCGACAGTTTCCTCTGGCACGAGCAGTACTTC.

The chain carries TRBV24-1 and TRBJ2-2; 9 nucleotides line up with TRBD1. V was pared by 2 bases and J by 1 base, with 4 bases of the junction left unmatched. Per germline, CDR1 KGHDR and CDR2 SFDVKD. The CDR3 is made up of 17 amino acids. In DNA, the CDR3 is TGTGCCACCAGTGATTACCCGGGACAGGGGAACACCGGGGAGCTGTTTTTT. Its translation: CATSDYPGQGNTGELFF.

In its sample, this clonotype was seen a few times. This sequence joins TRBV19 and TRBJ2-5; unclear D gene. Trimming stripped 3 bases from V and 5 bases from J, with 10 bases between. The germline CDR1 and CDR2 sequences are LNHDA and SQIVND (reference sequence). This CDR3 is built from 13 residues. Here the CDR3 reads CASSMRGAETQYF. The CDR3 DNA sequence: TGTGCCAGTAGTATGAGAGGCGCGGAGACCCAGTACTTC.

The table lists this clonotype with many counts. The chain uses TRBV15 and TRBJ1-1; 8 nucleotides agree with TRBD1. This CDR3 region has 16 residues. The V segment lost 5 bases and the J segment 0 bases; nucleotides outside the gene matches: 8. The V gene's germline CDR1 is LNHNV and CDR2 YYDKDF (reference sequence). The CDR3 DNA follows: TGTGCCACCAGCCCCGGACAGGGCCTCATGAACACTGAAGCTTTCTTT. Amino acid sequence: CATSPGQGLMNTEAFF.

This clonotype has at least ten counts. This CDR3 is CASSLVGGGETQYF. CDR3 DNA: TGTGCCAGCAGCTTAGTGGGAGGGGGAGAGACCCAGTACTTC. The J gene is TRBJ2-5, the V gene TRBV11-2, with D possibly matching TRBD2 (7 bases). Germline CDR1 is SGHAT and CDR2 is FQNNGV. The CDR3 is made up of 14 amino acids. Between the trimmed V and J ends, which lost 1 base and 4 bases, there was a span of 10 bases.

The chain uses TRBV6-2 or TRBV6-3 and TRBJ2-5, with TRBD1 as a possible D gene (6 bases). V dropped 7 bases and J dropped 0 bases, with 18 bases sitting between them. CDR1 is MNHEY and CDR2 is SVGEGT in the germline V gene. The CDR3 totals 16 residues. CDR3 loop: CASTPLPQGYQETQYF. CDR3 in DNA: TGTGCCAGCACTCCCCTTCCACAGGGTTACCAAGAGACCCAGTACTTC.

As concerns this clonotype: This may come from a read error, since a much larger clone is one base off. The V gene is TRBV3-1, the J gene TRBJ1-4; weak D call: TRBD1 (6 bases). From germline, CDR1 is LGHDT and CDR2 YNNKEL (reference sequence). Trimming shortened V by 1 base and J by 8 bases, and 11 bases separated the two germline ends. This CDR3 region has 14 residues. The CDR3 loop reads CASSQAGAGEKLFF. In DNA form, the CDR3 reads TGTGCCAGCAGCCAAGCGGGGGCTGGGGAAAAACTGTTTTTT.

The sample holds a few counts of this clonotype. This sequence joins TRBV12-3 or TRBV12-4 and TRBJ2-6, with 11 positions matching TRBD1. J lost 4 bases, V lost 3 bases, and 5 bases had no gene match. The CDR3 loop spans 17 amino acids. CDR3 sequence (DNA): TGTGCCAGCAGTTTTGGGACAGGGGGAATAGGGGCCAACGTCCTGACTTTC. Protein product: CASSFGTGGIGANVLTF.

In this sample, this clonotype turned up many times. The genes are TRBV7-2 and TRBJ1-2; 8 positions agree with TRBD1. CDR3 length: 13 amino acids. Germline CDR1 reads SGHTA; CDR2 reads FQGNSA. V lost 3 bases, J lost 7 bases, and 4 bases stayed unmatched. The DNA of the CDR3 is TGTGCCAGCAGCTTCCGGGACAGGCGTGGCTACACCTTC. Its protein is CASSFRDRRGYTF.

At least ten counts were recorded for this clonotype. This chain connects TRBV12-3 or TRBV12-4 to TRBJ2-7; 8 positions match TRBD2. The CDR3 consists of 15 residues. V trimming: 1 base; J trimming: 0 bases; junction bases outside the gene matches: 2. CDR3 DNA sequence: TGTGCCAGCAGTTTAGTAGCGGGGAGCTCCTACGAGCAGTACTTC. It encodes CASSLVAGSSYEQYF.